Following are 14 T cell receptor beta chains from one sample sequenced in a study of cytotoxic CD8 clonotypes in ibrutinib-treated CLL. TCRdb's copy holds only in-frame clones and misses some; the assay was immunoSEQ multiplex PCR. The sample lists fewer than 400,000 clones; 67% were seen once. Material: PBMCs, obtained after 36 months of ibrutinib treatment. The source of these receptors is a human donor with chronic lymphocytic leukemia.

The rearrangement uses TRBV4-2 and TRBJ1-1; tentatively, D is TRBD1 (5 bases). Trimming removed 2 bases at V and 1 base at J, with 14 bases between. The CDR3 totals 16 residues. Germline CDR1 reads LGHNA; CDR2 reads YNFKEQ. The CDR3 reads CASSQLHRGPNTEAFF. In DNA form, the CDR3 reads TGTGCCAGCAGCCAACTCCACCGGGGACCGAACACTGAAGCTTTCTTT.

The chain joins TRBV10-2 to TRBJ2-7, with 9 nucleotides matching TRBD1. With 1 base clipped from V and 7 bases from J, the junction kept 11 bases outside the gene matches. Germline lookup yields CDR1 WSHSY and CDR2 SAAADI. This CDR3 is 16 amino acids long. CDR3 nucleotides: TGCGCCAGCAGTGAGTGGGGGACAGGGTTACTTAGGGAGCAGTACTTC. Its translation is CASSEWGTGLLREQYF.

The table lists this clone with many counts. The V and J genes are TRBV7-9 and TRBJ2-1, with D possibly TRBD2 on 6 matching bases. This CDR3 spans 14 amino acids. Germline V gene data show CDR1 as SEHNR and CDR2 as FQNEAQ (reference sequence). V was trimmed by 3 bases and J by 1 base, leaving 7 bases between them. This chain's CDR3 is CASSLLASYNEQFF. The CDR3 nucleotides are TGTGCCAGCAGCTTGCTAGCGTCCTACAATGAGCAGTTCTTC.

This clone has a handful of counts. V gene TRBV7-9 combines with J gene TRBJ2-7; D not resolved. Germline V CDR1 and CDR2: SEHNR, FQNEAQ (reference sequence). The CDR3 length is 14 residues. Trimming removed 2 bases from V and 1 base from J, with 9 bases in between. The CDR3 spells CASSLNQDSYEQYF. The DNA for the CDR3 is TGTGCCAGCAGCTTAAACCAGGATTCCTACGAGCAGTACTTC.

The chain links TRBV9 to TRBJ2-3; no definite D call. The V gene's germline CDR1 is SGDLS and CDR2 YYNGEE. V gave up 2 bases and J gave up 4 bases, with 11 bases separating them. CDR3 length: 14 amino acids. CDR3 DNA sequence: TGTGCCAGCAGCGTTTTAGAGCGAGCAGATACGCAGTATTTT. Protein sequence: CASSVLERADTQYF.

This rearrangement joins TRBV19 to TRBJ2-5; D might be TRBD1 (8 bases). The CDR3 length is 13 residues. Trimming took off 7 bases at V and 4 bases at J, with 13 bases between the two ends. CDR1 and CDR2 (germline): LNHDA, SQIVND (reference sequence). The CDR3, as DNA: TGTGCCAGTAAAACAGGGGGGGGAGAGACCCAGTACTTC. Translating gives CASKTGGGETQYF.

The rearrangement uses TRBV5-1 and TRBJ1-6; the D gene is possibly TRBD1 (6 bases). The CDR3 totals 13 residues. Germline V gene data show CDR1 as SGHRS and CDR2 as YFSETQ. Trimming took off 4 bases at V and 9 bases at J, with 11 bases between the two ends. The CDR3 reads CASSKGQISPLHF. CDR3 in DNA: TGCGCCAGCAGCAAAGGACAGATTTCACCCCTCCACTTT.

This chain uses TRBV18 with TRBJ2-7; 7 bases line up with TRBD1. V dropped 6 bases and J dropped 2; count of bases not matched to a gene: 4. Germline CDR1 KGHSH, CDR2 LQKENI. This CDR3 comprises 13 residues. CDR3 in DNA: TGTGCCAGCTCCGGGACAGAGACCTACGAGCAGTACTTC. Its translation is CASSGTETYEQYF.

The chain joins TRBV7-6 to TRBJ2-1; D unresolved. The CDR3 loop spans 14 amino acids. Germline values: CDR1 SGHVS, CDR2 FNYEAQ. Trimming removed 1 base at V and 0 bases at J, with 4 bases between. This CDR3 is CASSLGGSYNEQFF. CDR3 DNA sequence: TGTGCCAGCAGCTTAGGAGGCTCCTACAATGAGCAGTTCTTC.

The rearrangement joins TRBV2 to TRBJ2-7; 7 bases agree with TRBD1. The junction had 5 bases not matched to a gene; V was cut back by 1 base and J by 2 bases. This CDR3 has 15 amino acids. Germline CDR1 SNHLY, CDR2 FYNNEI. The CDR3, as DNA: TGTGCCAGCAGTGAAGATTGGGACAGCCCCTACGAGCAGTACTTC. Translating it yields CASSEDWDSPYEQYF.

The V gene is TRBV29-1, the J gene TRBJ2-1; D gene ambiguous. The germline V and J ends were trimmed by 4 bases and 10 bases, with 11 bases remaining between them. There are 11 residues in the CDR3. Germline CDR1 SQVTM, CDR2 ANQGSEA. The chain's CDR3 is CSVVPVDEQFF. The CDR3, as DNA: TGCAGCGTTGTACCGGTTGACGAGCAGTTCTTC.

A word on this clone: Additional DNA sequences in this sample encode the identical CDR3. This chain joins TRBV11-2 and TRBJ1-1; D is perhaps TRBD1 (5 bases). Germline V gene lookup returns CDR1 SGHAT and CDR2 FQNNGV. V was trimmed by 2 bases and J by 4 bases, leaving 5 bases between them. The CDR3 spans 12 residues. For the CDR3, the DNA is TGTGCCAGCAGCTTAAGGGGCACTGAAGCTTTCTTT. Protein sequence: CASSLRGTEAFF.

The chain uses TRBV19 and TRBJ2-3; 11 bases match TRBD2. J lost 2 bases, V lost 3 bases, and 7 bases had no gene match. Germline CDR1 and CDR2: LNHDA and SQIVND (reference sequence). The CDR3 spans 17 residues. This CDR3 reads CASSMLGLAAITDTQYF. The DNA of the CDR3 is TGTGCCAGTAGTATGTTGGGACTAGCGGCTATCACAGATACGCAGTATTTT.

The J gene is TRBJ1-2, the V gene TRBV19; D gene uncertain. The germline CDR1 and CDR2 sequences are LNHDA and SQIVND (reference sequence). The CDR3 consists of 12 residues. Trimming cost V 6 bases and J 8 bases, with 13 bases left between them. CDR3: CASRLGKLGYTF. The DNA of the CDR3 is TGTGCCAGTAGGCTTGGAAAGTTGGGCTACACCTTC.